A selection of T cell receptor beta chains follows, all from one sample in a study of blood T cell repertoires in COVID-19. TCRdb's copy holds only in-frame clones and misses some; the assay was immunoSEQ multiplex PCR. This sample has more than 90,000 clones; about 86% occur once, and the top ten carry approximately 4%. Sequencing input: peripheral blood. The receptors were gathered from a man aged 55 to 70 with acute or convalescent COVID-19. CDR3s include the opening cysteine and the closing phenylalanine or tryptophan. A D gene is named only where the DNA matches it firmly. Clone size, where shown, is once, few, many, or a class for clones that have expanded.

CASSLDNPSSGTGELFF | TGTGCCAGCAGCTTAGATAACCCCTCTAGCGGGACCGGGGAGCTGTTTTTT | TRBV11-3 | NA | TRBJ2-2 | TRBD2
CASSLKDSETEAFF | TGTGCCAGCAGCCTAAAGGACTCGGAAACTGAAGCTTTCTTT | TRBV7-2 | NA | TRBJ1-1 | NA
CASGQRVNQPQHF | TGTGCCAGTGGACAGAGGGTCAATCAGCCCCAGCATTTT | TRBV19 | few | TRBJ1-5 | NA
CAWSVQSGLVNNEQFF | TGTGCCTGGAGTGTACAATCGGGTCTAGTTAACAATGAGCAGTTCTTC | TRBV30 | NA | TRBJ2-1 | NA
CATSRDFRATEAFF | TGTGCCACCAGCAGAGATTTCAGGGCCACTGAAGCTTTCTTT | TRBV15 | once | TRBJ1-1 | NA
CASSVSFPRGTNEKLFF | TGTGCCAGTAGTGTCTCCTTTCCAAGGGGCACTAATGAAAAACTGTTTTTT | TRBV19 | NA | TRBJ1-4 | NA
CASSLEDRGHSYTF | TGTGCCAGCAGCTTAGAGGACAGGGGGCATAGCTACACCTTC | TRBV7-2 | once | TRBJ1-2 | TRBD1
CATKAGADTQYF | TGTGCCACCAAAGCGGGGGCAGATACGCAGTATTTT | TRBV11-2 | NA | TRBJ2-3 | TRBD2
CASSFGTGERPQYF | TGTGCCAGCAGCTTCGGGACAGGGGAACGTCCCCAGTACTTC | TRBV7-9 | NA | TRBJ2-5 | TRBD1
CSVTGVDTQYF | TGCAGTGTTACGGGAGTGGATACGCAGTATTTT | TRBV20-1 | NA | TRBJ2-3 | NA
CASSLVSQGVGNEQFF | TGCGCCAGCAGCCTGGTAAGCCAGGGCGTGGGGAATGAGCAGTTCTTC | TRBV4-1 | once | TRBJ2-1 | NA
CASSLERPDLAKNIQYF | TGTGCCAGCAGCTTAGAGAGGCCAGACCTAGCCAAAAACATTCAGTACTTC | TRBV7-6 | NA | TRBJ2-4 | NA
CASSLEAVISYEQYF | TGTGCCAGCAGCTTAGAAGCGGTGATCTCCTACGAGCAGTACTTC | TRBV11-2 | NA | TRBJ2-7 | NA
CASITYGSGNTIYF | TGTGCTAGCATCACTTACGGCTCTGGAAACACCATATATTTT | TRBV7-7 | NA | TRBJ1-3 | NA
CASKDDPGGTEAFF | TGTGCCAGTAAAGACGACCCCGGAGGGACTGAAGCTTTCTTT | TRBV19 | once | TRBJ1-1 | NA
CATSQGARGQPQHF | TGTGCCACCTCCCAGGGGGCACGGGGTCAGCCCCAGCATTTT | TRBV27 | few | TRBJ1-5 | TRBD1
CASSLKPHQETQYF | TGTGCCAGCAGCTTAAAGCCCCACCAAGAGACCCAGTACTTC | TRBV7-3 | NA | TRBJ2-5 | NA
CSARAWEKLFF | TGCAGTGCTAGGGCCTGGGAAAAACTGTTTTTT | TRBV20-1 | NA | TRBJ1-4 | NA
CASSLGTTDTQYF | TGTGCCAGCAGCTTAGGAACAACAGATACGCAGTATTTT | TRBV7-2 | NA | TRBJ2-3 | NA
CASSRGLADETQYF | TGTGCCAGCAGCCGGGGACTAGCGGACGAGACCCAGTACTTC | TRBV5-4 | few | TRBJ2-5 | TRBD2
CASSSQSGYGYTF | TGTGCCAGCAGTTCGCAGTCGGGCTATGGCTACACCTTC | TRBV12-3/TRBV12-4 | NA | TRBJ1-2 | NA
CSVTRTSGTDTQYF | TGCAGCGTAACAAGGACTAGCGGCACAGATACGCAGTATTTT | TRBV29-1 | NA | TRBJ2-3 | TRBD2
CASSLTGMLDTQYF | TGTGCCAGCAGCTTAACAGGGATGTTGGATACGCAGTATTTT | TRBV7-9 | NA | TRBJ2-3 | NA
CASSLLAGDTQYF | TGTGCCAGCAGTTTACTAGCGGGAGATACGCAGTATTTT | TRBV6-2/TRBV6-3 | NA | TRBJ2-3 | TRBD2
CASSQGGQGRTEAFF | TGTGCCAGCAGCCAAGGAGGCCAGGGGCGAACTGAAGCTTTCTTT | TRBV14 | NA | TRBJ1-1 | NA
CATSGTSAWREQFF | TGTGCCACCAGCGGGACTAGTGCCTGGCGCGAGCAGTTCTTC | TRBV24-1 | NA | TRBJ2-1 | TRBD2
CASSIPSWGSLDNEQFF | TGTGCCAGTAGTATACCCAGTTGGGGCTCTTTGGACAATGAGCAGTTCTTC | TRBV19 | once | TRBJ2-1 | NA
CASSPLDSSGNTIYF | TGTGCCAGCAGTCCACTAGACTCTTCTGGAAACACCATATATTTT | TRBV27 | NA | TRBJ1-3 | NA
CASSIVGSNTEAFF | TGTGCCAGTAGTATAGTTGGCAGTAACACTGAAGCTTTCTTT | TRBV19 | NA | TRBJ1-1 | NA
CASSEATGVSLTDTQYF | TGCGCCAGCAGTGAGGCGACAGGGGTTTCCCTCACAGATACGCAGTATTTT | TRBV10-1 | once | TRBJ2-3 | TRBD1
CASSLGQGYEKLFF | TGTGCCAGCAGCCTGGGACAGGGGTATGAAAAACTGTTTTTT | TRBV5-6 | NA | TRBJ1-4 | TRBD1
CASSPQHGVGNQPQHF | TGTGCCAGCTCACCACAGCACGGTGTTGGCAATCAGCCCCAGCATTTT | TRBV18 | NA | TRBJ1-5 | NA
CASTGGTSGYNEQFF | TGCGCCAGCACCGGGGGGACTAGCGGTTACAATGAGCAGTTCTTC | TRBV5-1 | once | TRBJ2-1 | TRBD2
CSVASTVNTEAFF | TGCAGCGTTGCCTCGACAGTGAACACTGAAGCTTTCTTT | TRBV29-1 | NA | TRBJ1-1 | NA
CASSFSGTRADTQYF | TGTGCCAGCAGTTTTTCCGGGACTCGTGCGGATACGCAGTATTTT | TRBV27 | NA | TRBJ2-3 | NA
CASSDGGGFNTEAFF | TGTGCCAGCAGTGATGGGGGCGGCTTTAACACTGAAGCTTTCTTT | TRBV2 | few | TRBJ1-1 | NA
CASSRQGVGEKLFF | TGTGCCAGCAGCCGACAGGGGGTTGGGGAAAAACTGTTTTTT | TRBV3-1/TRBV3-2 | NA | TRBJ1-4 | TRBD1
CASMLAISTDTQYF | TGTGCCAGCATGCTAGCAATTAGCACAGATACGCAGTATTTT | TRBV6-5 | many | TRBJ2-3 | NA
CASGLSGVLEPQHF | TGTGCTAGTGGTTTGTCGGGGGTATTGGAGCCCCAGCATTTT | TRBV12-5 | NA | TRBJ1-5 | NA
CASSYYSGAGGTQYF | TGTGCCAGCAGTTACTATAGCGGAGCAGGTGGTACGCAGTATTTT | TRBV6-5 | NA | TRBJ2-3 | NA
CAISDRDQPQHF | TGTGCCATCAGTGACAGGGATCAGCCCCAGCATTTT | TRBV10-3 | NA | TRBJ1-5 | NA
CASSRRPGDGYTF | TGTGCCAGCAGCCGAAGGCCCGGGGATGGCTACACCTTC | TRBV3-1/TRBV3-2 | few | TRBJ1-2 | NA
CASSPGTGVQETQYF | TGTGCCAGCAGCCCCGGGACAGGGGTTCAAGAGACCCAGTACTTC | TRBV5-8 | NA | TRBJ2-5 | TRBD1
CASSLGPRWSSGIIETQYF | TGTGCCAGCAGCTTAGGCCCTAGATGGAGTAGCGGGATAATAGAGACCCAGTACTTC | TRBV11-2 | NA | TRBJ2-5 | TRBD2
CASTLYVGGGGSEQFF | TGTGCCAGCACCCTTTATGTGGGCGGTGGGGGGAGTGAGCAGTTCTTC | TRBV7-2 | NA | TRBJ2-1 | NA
CASSSPGLAGGIQETQYF | TGCGCCAGCAGTAGCCCGGGACTAGCGGGGGGGATCCAAGAGACCCAGTACTTC | TRBV10-2 | NA | TRBJ2-5 | TRBD2